The 24 T cell receptor beta chains in this list originate from one sample, sequenced in a study of blood T cell repertoires in COVID-19. The method was immunoSEQ multiplex PCR; TCRdb's version includes in-frame clones alone and lacks a portion of them. The sample records fewer than 350,000 clones, around 87% being singletons. The sequenced sample consisted of peripheral blood. The receptors stem from a woman between 50 and 59 years old who had recovered from COVID-19.

The V call is TRBV19, the J call TRBJ2-3; D is undetermined. The V end was cut by 5 bases, the J end by 14 bases, with 17 bases between. Germline V gene sequence: CDR1 LNHDA, CDR2 SQIVND (reference sequence). The length of the CDR3 is 12 residues. CDR3 sequence: CASSGSFLGRYF. CDR3 in DNA: TGTGCCAGTAGTGGATCTTTCCTAGGTCGGTATTTT.

V and J are TRBV21-1 and TRBJ1-2; whether TRBD1, the table's D call, matches the DNA was not checked. TRBV21-1 is deemed a pseudogene. CDR3 size: 13 residues. This chain's CDR3 is CASTPRRYYGYTF. CDR3 coding DNA: TGTGCCAGCACCCCTCGCAGGTACTATGGCTACACCTTC.

This chain links TRBV28 with TRBJ1-1; tentative D call: TRBD1 (6 bases). Trimming took off 3 bases at V and 6 bases at J, with 14 bases between the two ends. The germline gives CDR1 MDHEN, CDR2 SYDVKM. CDR3 length equals 14 residues. CDR3 amino acids: CASSFPGHGSEAFF. The CDR3 DNA sequence: TGTGCCAGCAGTTTTCCGGGACACGGATCTGAAGCTTTCTTT. Using reference TRBV28 and TRBJ1-1 for the parts outside the CDR3, the full variable domain is DVKVTQSSRYLVKRTGEKVFLECVQDMDHENMFWYRQDPGLGLRLIYFSYDVKMKEKGDIPEGYSVSREKKERFSLILESASTNQTSMYLCASSFPGHGSEAFFGQGTRLTVV.

For this clone: Other DNA sequences of this sample code for an identical CDR3. The chain joins TRBV12-3 or TRBV12-4 to TRBJ1-5; a possible D gene is TRBD1 (5 bases). The V gene lost 3 bases and the J gene lost 6 bases, with 6 bases spanning the gap. The CDR3 has 12 residues. Written as DNA, the CDR3 is TGTGCCAGCAGTTTGGGGGGTCAGCCCCAGCATTTT. This sequence encodes CASSLGGQPQHF.

The genes are TRBV4-2 and TRBJ2-1; D perhaps matches TRBD1 (5 bases). This CDR3 is built from 16 residues. Germline V CDR1 and CDR2: LGHNA, YNFKEQ. The V gene lost 0 bases and the J gene lost 8 bases, with 17 bases spanning the gap. CDR3: CASSQDGGADAHEQFF. CDR3 DNA: TGTGCCAGCAGCCAAGATGGTGGGGCCGACGCCCATGAGCAGTTCTTC.

The chain joins TRBV14 to TRBJ1-2; 7 positions agree with TRBD1. This CDR3 is 16 amino acids long. The trim removed 0 bases at V and 7 bases at J, leaving 11 bases unmatched. Germline values: CDR1 SGHDN, CDR2 FVKESK. The CDR3 spells CASSQETGTVVSGYTF. The DNA of the CDR3 is TGTGCCAGCAGCCAAGAGACCGGGACAGTCGTTTCTGGCTACACCTTC.

The chain is built from TRBV18 and TRBJ1-5, with D hard to call. The CDR3 has 15 residues. Germline-derived CDR1 and CDR2 are KGHSH and LQKENI. V dropped 3 bases and J dropped 0 bases, with 9 bases sitting between them. DNA for the CDR3: TGTGCCAGCTCACCGAGGAGGGATAGCAATCAGCCCCAGCATTTT. The encoded protein is CASSPRRDSNQPQHF.

As concerns this clone: A read error is the likely source, as a far larger clone sits one nucleotide away. This chain links TRBV12-3 or TRBV12-4 with TRBJ1-1, with 7 bases that match TRBD1. V shed 6 bases and J 4 bases; nucleotides not matched to a gene: 5. The CDR3 spans 13 residues. CDR3 protein: CASRVTGTTEAFF. Written as DNA, the CDR3 is TGTGCCAGCAGGGTGACAGGGACCACTGAAGCTTTCTTT.

The rearrangement joins TRBV7-9 to TRBJ1-3; D call uncertain. V lost 0 bases, J lost 3 bases, and 12 bases lay in between. Germline CDR1 and CDR2: SEHNR and FQNEAQ (reference sequence). This CDR3 has 16 residues. CDR3 sequence (DNA): TGTGCCAGCAGCTTAGCAGTGGCGGGGAATGGAAACACCATATATTTT. Amino acids: CASSLAVAGNGNTIYF.

This chain links TRBV6-1 with TRBJ2-3; D possibly corresponds to TRBD2 (6 bases). V gave up 2 bases and J gave up 0 bases, with 12 bases separating them. This CDR3 has 16 residues. CDR1 is MNHNS, CDR2 SASEGT, per germline. This chain's CDR3 is CASSERSSVSTDTQYF. The CDR3 DNA follows: TGTGCCAGCAGTGAAAGGTCTAGCGTCAGCACAGATACGCAGTATTTT.

The chain couples TRBV5-4 to TRBJ2-1, with 11 bases that match TRBD1. Germline CDR1 and CDR2: SGHNT and YYREEE (reference sequence). The CDR3 totals 14 residues. V lost 3 bases to trimming and J lost 9 bases; unmatched junction nucleotides: 5. The CDR3 here is CASSYGQGAFEQFF. The CDR3 region has the DNA TGTGCCAGCAGCTACGGACAGGGGGCTTTTGAGCAGTTCTTC.

V and J are TRBV10-2 and TRBJ1-1; D unclear. CDR1 and CDR2 (germline): WSHSY, SAAADI. Trimming took off 4 bases at V and 9 bases at J, with 15 bases between the two ends. This CDR3 is 13 amino acids long. CDR3 in DNA: TGCGCCAGCAGTGGTCGGGAGGACGGGAAAGCTTTCTTT. Encoded protein: CASSGREDGKAFF.

V gene TRBV2 combines with J gene TRBJ1-1; D is unresolved. CDR1 and CDR2 (germline): SNHLY, FYNNEI. V shed 8 bases and J shed 13 bases, with 35 bases lying between them. The CDR3 has 17 residues. The CDR3 region has the DNA TGTGCCAGCGGACCCATGAGGGTATCACTGAAGCTGAATTTCCGTTTCTTT. It yields the protein CASGPMRVSLKLNFRFF.

This chain joins TRBV19 and TRBJ2-1; 7 nucleotides match TRBD2. After removal of 3 bases from V and 4 bases from J, the junction contained 18 bases not matched to a gene. This CDR3 region has 19 residues. Germline CDR1 and CDR2: LNHDA and SQIVND (reference sequence). This CDR3 is CASSIDAGVASGSYNEQFF. The DNA for the CDR3 is TGTGCCAGTAGTATCGACGCTGGGGTTGCTAGCGGAAGTTACAATGAGCAGTTCTTC.

The rearrangement links TRBV9 to TRBJ1-6; D is possibly TRBD1 (5 bases). The CDR3 totals 16 residues. The V and J ends lost 3 bases and 7 bases respectively, with 17 bases between them. Germline V CDR1 and CDR2: SGDLS, YYNGEE. The CDR3 is CASSAQARAENSPLHF. Here the CDR3 DNA reads TGTGCCAGCAGCGCACAGGCCCGGGCCGAGAATTCACCCCTCCACTTT. The full variable domain, with the rest looked up from reference TRBV9 and TRBJ1-6, is DSGVTQTPKHLITATGQRVTLRCSPRSGDLSVYWYQQSLDQGLQFLIQYYNGEERAKGNILERFSAQQFPDLHSELNLSSLELGDSALYFCASSAQARAENSPLHFGNGTRLTVT.

The chain links TRBV5-4 to TRBJ2-1, with a weak D call TRBD2 (5 bases). Germline V gene lookup returns CDR1 SGHNT and CDR2 YYREEE (reference sequence). The CDR3 is made up of 16 amino acids. V gave up 3 bases and J gave up 0 bases, with 13 bases separating them. CDR3 sequence: CASSSTRADSYNEQFF. CDR3 in DNA: TGTGCCAGCAGCTCCACTAGGGCCGACTCCTACAATGAGCAGTTCTTC.

On this clone itself: An end of the junction does not agree with germline; a read error may underlie this. The chain links TRBV27 to TRBJ2-3, with 8 bases aligning to TRBD2. The CDR3 has 16 residues. Germline CDR1 and CDR2: MNHEY and SMNVEV (reference sequence). This chain's CDR3 is CASRLLAGPSTDTQYF. CDR3 sequence (DNA): TGTGCCAGCAGATTATTAGCGGGACCCAGCACAGATACGCAGTATTTT.

The chain has TRBV6-5 and TRBJ2-1; 9 bases match TRBD1. The V gene end was trimmed by 10 bases and the J gene end by 8 bases; junction bases not matched to a gene: 6. The CDR3 sequence is 12 residues long. Germline V gene sequence: CDR1 MNHEY, CDR2 SVGAGI. The chain's CDR3 is CAITGQGYEQFF. The CDR3 nucleotides are TGTGCCATCACGGGACAGGGATATGAGCAGTTCTTC.

This rearrangement joins TRBV6-6 to TRBJ2-3; 9 nucleotides line up with TRBD2. This CDR3 region has 16 residues. The V gene end was trimmed by 2 bases and the J gene end by 1 base; junction bases not matched to a gene: 4. Germline V gene data show CDR1 as MNHNY and CDR2 as SVGAGI (reference sequence). The CDR3 DNA follows: TGTGCCAGCAGTTACCGGCGACTAGCGGGCACAGATACGCAGTATTTT. Translating gives CASSYRRLAGTDTQYF.

Regarding this clone: This specimen includes other DNA sequences encoding the same CDR3. This chain joins TRBV2 and TRBJ1-5; 9 nucleotides line up with TRBD1. The germline V gene has CDR1 SNHLY and CDR2 FYNNEI. The CDR3 is 15 residues long. Germline trimming cut 6 bases from V and 0 bases from J; bases unmatched to any gene: 3. DNA for the CDR3: TGTGCCAGCAGCCTGGACAGGGGTAGCAATCAGCCCCAGCATTTT. It yields the protein CASSLDRGSNQPQHF. Combining the CDR3 with reference TRBV2 and TRBJ1-5 gives the whole variable domain EPEVTQTPSHQVTQMGQEVILRCVPISNHLYFYWYRQILGQKVEFLVSFYNNEISEKSEIFDDQFSVERPDGSNFTLKIRSTKLEDSAMYFCASSLDRGSNQPQHFGDGTRLSIL.

The rearrangement uses TRBV11-2 and TRBJ1-1; perhaps TRBD1 as D (5 bases). V was trimmed by 3 bases and J by 3 bases, leaving 11 bases between them. CDR3 length: 14 residues. Looked up from germline, CDR1 is SGHAT and CDR2 is FQNNGV. This chain's CDR3 is CASSFTGRDTEAFF. The CDR3, as DNA: TGTGCCAGCAGCTTTACAGGAAGGGACACTGAAGCTTTCTTT.

The chain recombines TRBV11-2 with TRBJ2-2, with D tentatively TRBD2 (6 bases). The germline CDR1 and CDR2 sequences are SGHAT and FQNNGV. The V end was cut by 2 bases, the J end by 4 bases, with 8 bases between. The CDR3 totals 14 residues. CDR3 DNA sequence: TGTGCCAGCAGCTTATCCGGGGGCACCGGGGAGCTGTTTTTT. Translating gives CASSLSGGTGELFF. Full variable domain (remainder filled in from reference TRBV11-2 and TRBJ2-2): EAGVAQSPRYKIIEKRQSVAFWCNPISGHATLYWYQQILGQGPKLLIQFQNNGVVDDSQLPKDRFSAERLKGVDSTLKIQPAKLEDSAVYLCASSLSGGTGELFFGEGSRLTVL.

The V gene is TRBV3-1 (or the pseudogene TRBV3-2), the J gene TRBJ1-3, with 10 bases fitting TRBD1. The CDR3 loop spans 19 amino acids. Germline lookup yields CDR1 LGHDT and CDR2 YNNKEL (reference sequence). The J segment lost 4 bases and the V segment lost 1 base, leaving 13 bases of the junction unmatched. The CDR3 DNA reads as TGTGCCAGCAGCCAAGGGACAGGGGGTCCCTCCTTGGGAGGAAACACCATATATTTT. Amino acids: CASSQGTGGPSLGGNTIYF.

The J gene is TRBJ2-2, the V gene TRBV24-1, with 10 bases matching TRBD1. This CDR3 contains 16 residues. Trimming at V came to 3 bases and at J to 7 bases, leaving 7 bases not matched to a gene. Looked up from germline, CDR1 is KGHDR and CDR2 is SFDVKD. CDR3 DNA: TGTGCCACCAGTGATGACCGGGACAGGGGAGTCGGGGAGCTGTTTTTT. This encodes CATSDDRDRGVGELFF.